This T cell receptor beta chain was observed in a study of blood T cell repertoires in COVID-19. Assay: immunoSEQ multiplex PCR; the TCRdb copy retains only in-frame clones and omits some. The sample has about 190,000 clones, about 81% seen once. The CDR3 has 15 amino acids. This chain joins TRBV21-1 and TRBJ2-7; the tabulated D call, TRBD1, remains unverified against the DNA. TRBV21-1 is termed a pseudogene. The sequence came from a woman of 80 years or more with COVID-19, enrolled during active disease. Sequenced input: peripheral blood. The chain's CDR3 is CASSTRRDSTYEQYF. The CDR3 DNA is TGTGCCAGCAGCACACGGCGGGACAGCACCTACGAGCAGTACTTC.